These 23 T cell receptor beta chains were all obtained from the same sample, sequenced in a study of shared clonotypes between healthy human individuals. Some clones are missing from TCRdb's copy, which holds only in-frame ones; the method was immunoSEQ multiplex PCR. Among approximately 440,000 clones listed, over 60% were seen once. Material for sequencing was PBMCs. These receptor sequences come from a woman aged 40 to 50 in good health. Some clones in this sample may be carry-over from other donors' samples.

V gene TRBV28 combines with J gene TRBJ1-4; the D gene is possibly TRBD1 (6 bases). V dropped 4 bases and J dropped 5 bases, with 14 bases sitting between them. Germline lookup yields CDR1 MDHEN and CDR2 SYDVKM. The CDR3 runs to 15 residues. CDR3 DNA sequence: TGTGCCAGCAGTTCCCCGGTTGGGGGCAATGAAAAACTGTTTTTT. Translated: CASSSPVGGNEKLFF.

The CDR3 reads CASSLGGTEETQYF. The CDR3 DNA is TGTGCCAGCAGCTTAGGAGGGACCGAAGAGACCCAGTACTTC. The rearrangement uses TRBV7-6 and TRBJ2-5; D may match TRBD1 or TRBD2 (5 bases each). V was trimmed by 1 base and J by 3 bases, leaving 9 bases between them. Germline V gives CDR1 SGHVS, CDR2 FNYEAQ. This CDR3 has 14 residues.

This clone has more than one count but fewer than ten. The gene calls are TRBV7-9 and TRBJ2-5; D uncertain. The ends were cut back, 1 base at V and 2 bases at J, with 11 bases in the middle. The CDR3 loop spans 15 amino acids. CDR1 and CDR2 from the germline V gene are SEHNR and FQNEAQ (reference sequence). The CDR3 protein is CASSLGLVGQETQYF. In DNA, the CDR3 is TGTGCCAGCAGCTTAGGCCTAGTCGGACAAGAGACCCAGTACTTC. The full variable domain, completed using reference TRBV7-9 and TRBJ2-5, is DTGVSQNPRHKITKRGQNVTFRCDPISEHNRLYWYRQTLGQGPEFLTYFQNEAQLEKSRLLSDRFSAERPKGSFSTLEIQRTEQGDSAMYLCASSLGLVGQETQYFGPGTRLLVL.

V usage is TRBV6-1 and J usage is TRBJ1-3, with TRBD1 as a possible D gene (5 bases). The CDR3 sequence is 15 residues long. V shed 6 bases and J shed 0 bases, with 12 bases lying between them. CDR1 is MNHNS and CDR2 is SASEGT in the germline V gene. This CDR3 is CASRQRQSSGNTIYF. In DNA, the CDR3 is TGTGCCAGCAGGCAAAGACAGAGCTCTGGAAACACCATATATTTT.

This rearrangement joins TRBV29-1 to TRBJ2-2; D call uncertain. This CDR3 contains 13 residues. Trimming stripped 7 bases from V and 4 bases from J, with 13 bases between. Germline V gene sequence: CDR1 SQVTM, CDR2 ANQGSEA. CDR3 in DNA: TGCAGCGCCCTGACGGCAGCCACCGGGGAGCTGTTTTTT. It codes for CSALTAATGELFF.

On this clone itself: A far bigger clonotype differs at one base, so this is likely a read error. The rearrangement links TRBV30 to TRBJ1-2; D ambiguous. Trimming removed 1 base from V and 3 bases from J, with 27 bases in between. Germline values: CDR1 GTSNPN, CDR2 SVGIG (reference sequence). This CDR3 has 19 amino acids. The CDR3 region is CAWSGTMFCGRQRDYGYTF. The CDR3 DNA follows: TGTGCCTGGAGTGGAACAATGTTTTGCGGACGCCAAAGGGACTATGGCTACACCTTC. The variable domain in full, with the rest retrieved from reference TRBV30 and TRBJ1-2, is SQTIHQWPATLVQPVGSPLSLECTVEGTSNPNLYWYRQAAGRGLQLLFYSVGIGQISSEVPQNLSASRPQDRQFILSSKKLLLSDSGFYLCAWSGTMFCGRQRDYGYTFGSGTRLTVV.

The chain combines TRBV4-1 with TRBJ2-7; D call uncertain. Germline CDR1 MGHRA, CDR2 YSYEKL. The CDR3 covers 13 residues. V lost 5 bases and J 0 bases, leaving 8 bases between the germline ends. The CDR3 sequence is CASSFGVSYEQYF. DNA of the CDR3: TGCGCCAGCAGCTTTGGCGTCTCCTACGAGCAGTACTTC.

Only a few counts were recorded for this clone. The chain is built from TRBV7-2 and TRBJ2-5; no clear D. Trimming left V 5 bases short and J 5 bases short, with 12 bases between. The germline gives CDR1 SGHTA, CDR2 FQGNSA. The CDR3 length is 13 residues. Written as DNA, the CDR3 is TGTGCCAGCAGCGTGAGGCTTCGTGAGACCCAGTACTTC. This codes for CASSVRLRETQYF.

The chain has TRBV18 and TRBJ1-5, with D possibly TRBD1 on 6 matching bases. V lost 5 bases and J 1 base, leaving 24 bases between the germline ends. This CDR3 contains 19 residues. Germline V gives CDR1 KGHSH, CDR2 LQKENI. CDR3 nucleotides: TGTGCCAGCTCAAAAACTCCAGGGGATCTCAAGGGGAGCAATCAGCCCCAGCATTTT. This encodes CASSKTPGDLKGSNQPQHF. Looking up the rest from reference TRBV18 and TRBJ1-5 gives the full variable domain: NAGVMQNPRHLVRRRGQEARLRCSPMKGHSHVYWYRQLPEEGLKFMVYLQKENIIDESGMPKERFSAEFPKEGPSILRIQQVVRGDSAAYFCASSKTPGDLKGSNQPQHFGDGTRLSIL.

This clone was counted a few times. The V call is TRBV4-1, the J call TRBJ2-2; D is uncertain. The CDR3 spans 16 residues. Trimming stripped 4 bases from V and 0 bases from J, with 12 bases between. Germline CDR1 MGHRA, CDR2 YSYEKL. CDR3 in amino acids: CASSLGWGTNTGELFF. CDR3 coding DNA: TGCGCCAGCAGCCTCGGTTGGGGAACGAACACCGGGGAGCTGTTTTTT.

V usage is TRBV28 and J usage is TRBJ2-7; TRBD2 is a possible D gene (6 bases). CDR1 and CDR2 from the germline V gene are MDHEN and SYDVKM. There are 14 residues in the CDR3. V lost 6 bases and J lost 3, with 15 bases in between. The CDR3 reads CASSPEEGLYEQYF. DNA for the CDR3: TGTGCCAGCAGCCCTGAGGAGGGCCTCTACGAGCAGTACTTC.

This clone has just one count. J is TRBJ1-2 and V is TRBV5-4; D gene ambiguous. Trimming left V 0 bases short and J 2 bases short, with 14 bases between. The germline gives CDR1 SGHNT, CDR2 YYREEE (reference sequence). The CDR3 runs 16 residues. The CDR3 sequence is CASSLAAPRRNYGYTF. CDR3 DNA sequence: TGTGCCAGCAGCTTGGCGGCTCCCCGGCGGAACTATGGCTACACCTTC. The full variable domain, with the rest looked up from reference TRBV5-4 and TRBJ1-2, is ETGVTQSPTHLIKTRGQQVTLRCSSQSGHNTVSWYQQALGQGPQFIFQYYREEENGRGNFPPRFSGLQFPNYSSELNVNALELDDSALYLCASSLAAPRRNYGYTFGSGTRLTVV.

This chain uses TRBV7-3 with TRBJ2-1; 7 nucleotides match TRBD2. The length of the CDR3 is 16 residues. Germline V gene data show CDR1 as SGHTA and CDR2 as FQGTGA. V lost 6 bases to trimming and J lost 2 bases; unmatched junction nucleotides: 10. Written as DNA, the CDR3 is TGTGCCAGCAGTAACTCGGCGGCGGGAGCCTACAATGAGCAGTTCTTC. Its translation: CASSNSAAGAYNEQFF.

To note about this clone: This likely traces to a read error, being one base from a far larger clone. The chain combines TRBV6-1 with TRBJ1-1; TRBD1 is a possible D gene (6 bases). V was shortened by 5 bases and J by 1 base, with 8 bases between the two germline ends. Germline CDR1 MNHNS, CDR2 SASEGT. There are 13 residues in the CDR3. For the CDR3, the DNA is TGTGCCAGCAGTTCGACAGGGAACACTGAAGCTTTCTTT. Encoded protein: CASSSTGNTEAFF.

V gene TRBV7-9 combines with J gene TRBJ2-5; the match to TRBD2 covers 7 bases. J lost 2 bases, V lost 7 bases, and 7 bases had no gene match. Germline CDR1 is SEHNR and CDR2 is FQNEAQ (reference sequence). This CDR3 region has 14 residues. The CDR3 coding sequence is TGTGCCAGCACCTCACCGGGACTACAAGAGACCCAGTACTTC. Residues: CASTSPGLQETQYF.

The gene calls are TRBV14 and TRBJ2-5, with TRBD1 matching 11 bases. The CDR3 has 16 residues. V lost 1 base and J lost 5; bases outside the gene matches: 6. Germline-derived CDR1 and CDR2 are SGHDN and FVKESK. This chain's CDR3 is CASSQGRTGGWETQYF. CDR3 nucleotide sequence: TGTGCCAGCAGCCAAGGTAGGACAGGGGGCTGGGAGACCCAGTACTTC.

V gene TRBV9 combines with J gene TRBJ2-1; TRBD2 aligns across 10 bases. The CDR3 length is 17 residues. J gave up 8 bases and V 4 bases, and 15 bases lay outside the gene matches. The germline V gene has CDR1 SGDLS and CDR2 YYNGEE. CDR3 protein: CASSPRGGLAGVHEQFF. The DNA of the CDR3 is TGTGCCAGCAGCCCGAGGGGAGGGCTAGCGGGAGTGCATGAGCAGTTCTTC.

The chain joins TRBV7-6 to TRBJ2-3; D ambiguous. Trimming stripped 5 bases from V and 2 bases from J, with 5 bases between. CDR1 and CDR2 from the germline V gene are SGHVS and FNYEAQ. The CDR3 consists of 12 residues. The CDR3 region is CASSLDTDTQYF. The CDR3 DNA reads TGTGCCAGCAGCCTCGACACAGATACGCAGTATTTT.

The chain carries TRBV25-1 and TRBJ2-3; no reliable D call. Germline-derived CDR1 and CDR2 are MGHDK and SYGVNS. The CDR3 covers 10 residues. V lost 6 bases, J lost 5 bases, and 3 bases lay in between. The CDR3 sequence is CASRRDTQYF. As DNA, the CDR3 is TGTGCCAGCAGGAGAGATACGCAGTATTTT. Variable domain in full (rest from reference TRBV25-1 and TRBJ2-3): EADIYQTPRYLVIGTGKKITLECSQTMGHDKMYWYQQDPGMELHLIHYSYGVNSTEKGDLSSESTVSRIRTEHFPLTLESARPSHTSQYLCASRRDTQYFGPGTRLTVL.

This chain connects TRBV9 to TRBJ1-4, with D possibly being TRBD1 (6 bases). With 0 bases removed from V and 0 bases from J, the gap between germline ends came to 6 bases. In germline, CDR1 is SGDLS, CDR2 YYNGEE. This CDR3 is 15 amino acids long. As DNA, the CDR3 is TGTGCCAGCAGCGTAGGACAGGCAACTAATGAAAAACTGTTTTTT. Amino acids: CASSVGQATNEKLFF.

J is TRBJ2-5 and V is TRBV5-4, with TRBD2 identical over 9 bases. The length of the CDR3 is 15 residues. The germline V gene has CDR1 SGHNT and CDR2 YYREEE (reference sequence). The V segment lost 4 bases and the J segment 2 bases; nucleotides outside the gene matches: 6. The CDR3 reads CASSEKAGGQETQYF. CDR3 sequence (DNA): TGTGCCAGCAGCGAAAAGGCGGGAGGGCAAGAGACCCAGTACTTC.

The V and J genes are TRBV28 and TRBJ2-2, with D perhaps given as TRBD1 or TRBD2 (5 bases each). The CDR3 has 13 residues. V was trimmed by 7 bases and J by 4 bases, leaving 10 bases between them. Germline V gene sequence: CDR1 MDHEN, CDR2 SYDVKM. The CDR3 sequence: CASTRESTGELFF. CDR3 sequence (DNA): TGTGCCAGCACCAGGGAGAGCACCGGGGAGCTGTTTTTT.

The CDR3: CASSLANSRVTEAFF. For the CDR3, the DNA is TGCGCCAGCAGCTTGGCCAACTCGAGGGTGACTGAAGCTTTCTTT. The chain links TRBV5-1 to TRBJ1-1; D uncertain. CDR1 is SGHRS, CDR2 YFSETQ, per germline. The CDR3 runs to 15 residues. Trimming shortened V by 0 bases and J by 5 bases, and 14 bases separated the two germline ends.